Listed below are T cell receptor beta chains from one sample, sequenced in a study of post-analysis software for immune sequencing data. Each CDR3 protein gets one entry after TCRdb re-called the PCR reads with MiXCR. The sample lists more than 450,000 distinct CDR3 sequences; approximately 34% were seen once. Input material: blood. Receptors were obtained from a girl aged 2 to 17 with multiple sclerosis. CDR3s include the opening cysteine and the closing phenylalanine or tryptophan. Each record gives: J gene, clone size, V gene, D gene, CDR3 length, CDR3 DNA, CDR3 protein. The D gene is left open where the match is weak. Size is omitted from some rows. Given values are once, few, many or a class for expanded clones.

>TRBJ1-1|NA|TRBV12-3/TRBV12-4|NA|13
TGTGCCAGCAGGGCACAGGGACTAGCTGAAGCTTTCTTT
CASRAQGLAEAFF
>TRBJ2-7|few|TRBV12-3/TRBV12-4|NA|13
TGTGCCAGCAGTCCCTCGAAGGCGGGCCAGCAGTACTTC
CASSPSKAGQQYF
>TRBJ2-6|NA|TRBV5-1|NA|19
TGCGCCAGCAGCTTGGCCGGTGGGGAGAGCTACTCTGGGGCCAACATCCTGACTTTC
CASSLAGGESYSGANILTF
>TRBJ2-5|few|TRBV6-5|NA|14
TGTGCCAGCAGTTACCGGATCGCCCAAGAGACCCAGTACTTC
CASSYRIAQETQYF
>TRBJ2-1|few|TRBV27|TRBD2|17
TGTGCCAGCAGGGCAGGGGTGGTGGCTAGCGGGGTGAGGGAGCAGTTCTTC
CASRAGVVASGVREQFF
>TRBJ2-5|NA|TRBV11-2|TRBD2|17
TGTGCCAGCAGCTTACAATCCCTGGGACTAGCGGAAGAGACCCAGTACTTC
CASSLQSLGLAEETQYF
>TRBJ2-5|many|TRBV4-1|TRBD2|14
TGCGCCAGCAGCCGGACTAGCGGGGTAGAGACCCAGTACTTC
CASSRTSGVETQYF
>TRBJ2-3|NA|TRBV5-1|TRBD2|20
TGCGCCAGCAGCTTGGCCATTCAAGCGGGGGCAATATTCAGCACAGATACGCAGTATTTT
CASSLAIQAGAIFSTDTQYF
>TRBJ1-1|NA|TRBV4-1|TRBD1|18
TGCGCCAGCAGCCCCCCCCTGCGCCCGGGACAGGGGGCACCTGAAGCTTTCTTT
CASSPPLRPGQGAPEAFF
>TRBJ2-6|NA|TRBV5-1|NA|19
TGCGCCAGCAGCTTGGCGGTTTCCGGCTGGGGATCTGGGGCCAACGTCCTGACTTTC
CASSLAVSGWGSGANVLTF
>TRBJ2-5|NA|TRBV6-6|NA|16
TGTGCCAGCAGCTTTCCTCGGGACTCCACGACAGAGACCCAGTACTTC
CASSFPRDSTTETQYF
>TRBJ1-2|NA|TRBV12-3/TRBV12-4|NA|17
TGTGCCAGCAGCAGAACTATCCCGTTACAGGGAGGCTATGGCTACACCTTC
CASSRTIPLQGGYGYTF
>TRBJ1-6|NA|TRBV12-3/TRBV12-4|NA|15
TGTGCCAGCAGTTTAGGACAGGTTTATAATTCACCCCTCCACTTT
CASSLGQVYNSPLHF
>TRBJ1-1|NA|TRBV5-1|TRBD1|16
TGCGCCAGCAGCTCCGGGACAGGGGTTTTGGACACTGAAGCTTTCTTT
CASSSGTGVLDTEAFF
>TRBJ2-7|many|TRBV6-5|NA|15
TGTGCCAGCAGTGCGTCGGGGTACCTCTCCTACGAGCAGTACTTC
CASSASGYLSYEQYF
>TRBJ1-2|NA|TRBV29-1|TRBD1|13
TGCAGCGTTGAAGCCGAGACAGGGTATGGCTACACCTTC
CSVEAETGYGYTF
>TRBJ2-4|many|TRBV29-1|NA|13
TGCAGCGTTGGCTTGGGGGGGCGTAGCATTCAGTACTTC
CSVGLGGRSIQYF
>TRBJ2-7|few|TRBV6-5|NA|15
TGTGCCAGCAGGCAGGGAAATCAAGTTGGGAATGAGCAGTACTTC
CASRQGNQVGNEQYF
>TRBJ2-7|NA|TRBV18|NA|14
TGTGCCAGCTACGAGGGTTGGGGCTCCTACGAGCAGTACTTC
CASYEGWGSYEQYF
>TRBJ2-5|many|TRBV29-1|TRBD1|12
TGCAGCGTTGACCTGGACAGGGTAGGCCAGTACTTC
CSVDLDRVGQYF
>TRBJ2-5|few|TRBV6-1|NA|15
TGTGCCAGCAGAACCTTAGCGGCCCGGGAAGAGACCCAGTACTTC
CASRTLAAREETQYF
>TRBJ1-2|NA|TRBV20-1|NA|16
TGCAGTGCTAGAGATCCCCAGGGGTGGAGTAACTATGGCTACACCTTC
CSARDPQGWSNYGYTF
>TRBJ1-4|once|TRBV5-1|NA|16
TGCGCCAGCAGCTTGGCCGGGGGGGCCGGTGGTGAAAAACTGTTTTTT
CASSLAGGAGGEKLFF
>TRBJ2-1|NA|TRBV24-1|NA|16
TGTGCCACCAGTGACCGGGGAGACCTTTCCTACAATGAGCAGTTCTTC
CATSDRGDLSYNEQFF
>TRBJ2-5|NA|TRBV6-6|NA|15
TGTGCCAGCAGCTCACGGCGGGGTGGGATAGAGACCCAGTACTTC
CASSSRRGGIETQYF
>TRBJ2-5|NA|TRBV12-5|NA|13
TGTGCTAGTGGTTTAGAACAGGGAGAGACCCAGTACTTC
CASGLEQGETQYF
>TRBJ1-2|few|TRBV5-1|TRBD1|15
TGCGCCAGCAGCTCTCCAGGGGGAAGAAGTTATGGCTACACCTTC
CASSSPGGRSYGYTF
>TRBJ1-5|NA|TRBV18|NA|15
TGTGCCAGCTCACCCTCGGGGGGGGCGACTCAGCCCCAGCATTTT
CASSPSGGATQPQHF
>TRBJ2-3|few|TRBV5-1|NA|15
TGCGCCAGCTCCCTTTCCCCGCTTCGCACAGATACGCAGTATTTT
CASSLSPLRTDTQYF
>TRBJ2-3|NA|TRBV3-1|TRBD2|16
TGTGCCAGCAGCCAAGATGTACTAGCGGGGACAGATACGCAGTATTTT
CASSQDVLAGTDTQYF
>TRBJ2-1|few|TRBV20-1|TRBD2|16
TGCAGTGCTTGGGGACTAGCGGGGAGCTCCTACAATGAGCAGTTCTTC
CSAWGLAGSSYNEQFF
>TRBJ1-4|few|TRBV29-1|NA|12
TGCAGCGCCCCGCCCTCTAATGAAAAACTGTTTTTT
CSAPPSNEKLFF
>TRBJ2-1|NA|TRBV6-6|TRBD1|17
TGTGCCAGCAGTTACAGGGGAGCGACAGGGTTGCACAATGAGCAGTTCTTC
CASSYRGATGLHNEQFF
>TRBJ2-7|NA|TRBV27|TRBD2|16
TGTGCCAGCAGTCACCTTTGGGACTACCAGACCTACGAGCAGTACTTC
CASSHLWDYQTYEQYF
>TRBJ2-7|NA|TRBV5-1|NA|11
TGCGCCAGCAGCTCGGATGGTCCGCCGTACTTC
CASSSDGPPYF
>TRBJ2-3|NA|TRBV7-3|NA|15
TGTGCCAGCAGTCCTAGGGGGGGTAGCACAGATACGCAGTATTTT
CASSPRGGSTDTQYF
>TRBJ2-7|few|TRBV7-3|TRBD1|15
TGTGCCAGCAGCTTATCAGGGGGCTTAGGTTACGAGCAGTACTTC
CASSLSGGLGYEQYF
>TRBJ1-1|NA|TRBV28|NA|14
TGTGCCAGCAGTCTTGGAATCCCCGGCTCTGAAGCTTTCTTT
CASSLGIPGSEAFF
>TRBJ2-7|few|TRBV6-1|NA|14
TGTGCCAGCACCTGGAGCAGGGGCGGTTACGAGCAGTACTTC
CASTWSRGGYEQYF
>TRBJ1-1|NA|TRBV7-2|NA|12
TGTGCCAGCAGCTTAGTGGCGGGTATAGCTTTCTTT
CASSLVAGIAFF
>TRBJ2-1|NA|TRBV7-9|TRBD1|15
TGTGCCAGCAGCAACAGGACAGGGGTGTACAATGAGCAGTTCTTC
CASSNRTGVYNEQFF
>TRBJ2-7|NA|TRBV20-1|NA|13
TGCAGTGCTAGAGTACCAGGGATAGGCGAGCAGTACTTC
CSARVPGIGEQYF
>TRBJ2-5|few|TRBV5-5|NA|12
TGTGCCAGCAGGACAAGGCAAGAGACCCAGTACTTC
CASRTRQETQYF
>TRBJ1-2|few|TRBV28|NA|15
TGTGCCAGCAGCCCGGGATCAAACTTAAACTATGGCTACACCTTC
CASSPGSNLNYGYTF
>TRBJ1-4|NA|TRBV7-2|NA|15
TGTGCCAGCAGCTCTGTAAATGGAATTAATGAAAAACTGTTTTTT
CASSSVNGINEKLFF
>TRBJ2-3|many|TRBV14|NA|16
TGTGCCAGCAGCCAAGATCGGGCAGGAACAGGGGATACGCAGTATTTT
CASSQDRAGTGDTQYF
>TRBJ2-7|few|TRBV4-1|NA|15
TGCGCCAGCAGCCAAGCGTGGGGGAGCTCCTACGAGCAGTACTTC
CASSQAWGSSYEQYF
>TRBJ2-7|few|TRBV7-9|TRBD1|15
TGTGCCAGCAGGCCTTGGCCCGGGACAGGGCACGAGCAGTACTTC
CASRPWPGTGHEQYF
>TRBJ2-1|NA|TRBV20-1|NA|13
TGCAGTGCTAGTGAGCTAGTTGGCGCCCCTCAGTTCTTC
CSASELVGAPQFF
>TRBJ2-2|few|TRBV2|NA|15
TGTGCCAGCAGTCTGGGACAGGCGGGGGCCGGGGAGCTGTTTTTT
CASSLGQAGAGELFF